This TCR beta chain was sequenced during a study of blood T cell repertoires in COVID-19. Study details: Whether acute or convalescent, the COVID-19 samples came from the United States, Italy and Spain. From T cells, B-cell-depleted T cells, or PBMCs came the material, which was cDNA or gDNA.

A note on this clone: The junction and the germline gene differ at one end; a read error may be behind it.

Original methodology: Researchers report that nucleated cell counts were estimated from reference gene primer amplification. Generated by immunoSEQ multiplex PCR, the TCRdb table keeps only in-frame clones and is missing some. V and J calls and clone size are as listed in that table; D and trimming were resolved from the DNA. This repertoire shows 150,000 or so clones, around 80% found once; its top ten account for over 4%. From germline, CDR1 is DFQATT and CDR2 SNEGSKA (reference sequence). The CDR3 has 8 residues. This rearrangement joins TRBV20-1 to TRBJ1-1; D perhaps matches TRBD1 (5 bases). This receptor was taken from an elderly woman with active or convalescent COVID-19. Source material: peripheral blood. Here the CDR3 DNA reads TGCAGTGCTAGAGAGGGGCCCTTT. Translation gives CSAREGPF.